Below are 13 T cell receptor beta chains sequenced from a single sample in a study of cytomegalovirus exposure and HLA in healthy donors. The PCR was carried out with 60 Vbeta primers and 13 Jbeta primers. Clones were sequenced by immunoSEQ multiplex PCR, and TCRdb holds only the in-frame ones, with some missing. The listing records some 150,000 clones. Sequencing was carried out using PBMCs. These receptors all come from a woman younger than 35 in good health and CMV-seropositive.

The chain has TRBV19 and TRBJ1-5; perhaps TRBD1 as D (5 bases). The CDR3 is 14 amino acids. The germline V gene encodes CDR1 LNHDA and CDR2 SQIVND (reference sequence). The ends were cut back, 6 bases at V and 4 bases at J, with 13 bases in the middle. CDR3 region: CASRGQGSNQPQHF. The CDR3 DNA is TGTGCCAGTAGGGGGCAGGGATCGAATCAGCCCCAGCATTTT.

V gene TRBV19 combines with J gene TRBJ1-1, with a weak D call TRBD1 (5 bases). This CDR3 has 16 residues. V lost 0 bases and J lost 6, with 17 bases in between. The V gene's germline CDR1 is LNHDA and CDR2 SQIVND (reference sequence). Here the CDR3 DNA reads TGTGCCAGTAGTATAGATTCCGGGGGGGGTATTGCTGAAGCTTTCTTT. Protein product: CASSIDSGGGIAEAFF.

J is TRBJ1-1 and V is TRBV5-1; D is unclear. The CDR3 consists of 14 residues. V gave up 1 base and J gave up 6 bases, with 13 bases separating them. Looked up from germline, CDR1 is SGHRS and CDR2 is YFSETQ. CDR3 bases: TGCGCCAGCAGCTTGACCACAACCAGGTCTGAAGCTTTCTTT. Its translation: CASSLTTTRSEAFF.

This chain links TRBV18 with TRBJ1-2, with TRBD1 matching over 7 bases. CDR3 length: 15 residues. CDR1 is KGHSH, CDR2 LQKENI, per germline. J gave up 4 bases and V 5 bases, and 10 bases lay outside the gene matches. In DNA, the CDR3 is TGTGCCAGCTCAACTTTACAGGGGCTTCGCTATGGCTACACCTTC. As protein: CASSTLQGLRYGYTF.

V usage is TRBV4-3 and J usage is TRBJ2-7, with TRBD1 as a possible D gene (6 bases). Trimming cost V 1 base and J 5 bases, with 15 bases left between them. The CDR3 is made up of 15 amino acids. From germline, CDR1 is LGHNA and CDR2 YSLEER. The CDR3 here is CASSQAGDRTNEQYF. The DNA for the CDR3 is TGCGCCAGCAGCCAAGCAGGGGACCGGACGAACGAGCAGTACTTC.

The chain couples TRBV28 to TRBJ2-3, with TRBD1 matching over 7 bases. This CDR3 region has 15 residues. V shed 5 bases, J shed 6 bases, and the junction held 11 bases outside the gene matches. CDR1 is MDHEN, CDR2 SYDVKM, per germline. CDR3 amino acids: CASSHRGRGLDTQYF. The DNA of the CDR3 is TGTGCCAGCAGTCACCGGGGCAGGGGGTTGGATACGCAGTATTTT.

The V gene is TRBV27, the J gene TRBJ2-7; TRBD1 agrees at 9 bases. Germline loops: CDR1 MNHEY, CDR2 SMNVEV (reference sequence). This CDR3 is 16 amino acids long. Unmatched junction bases numbered 8, after V lost 3 bases and J lost 2 bases. DNA for the CDR3: TGTGCCAGCAGTTTTGGAGCCGGGGACAGGGCCTACGAGCAGTACTTC. Its translation: CASSFGAGDRAYEQYF.

In the case of this clone: Within the sample, other DNA sequences also encode this same CDR3. The chain has TRBV5-1 and TRBJ1-1, with D possibly TRBD1 on 5 matching bases. V was cut by 0 bases and J by 1 base, with 7 bases left in between. The CDR3 length is 14 residues. Germline V gene lookup returns CDR1 SGHRS and CDR2 YFSETQ. The CDR3 nucleotides read TGCGCCAGCAGCTTGGATAGGGGGAACACTGAAGCTTTCTTT. It codes for CASSLDRGNTEAFF.

The chain is built from TRBV6-5 and TRBJ2-5, with 12 bases fitting TRBD2. Germline V gene lookup returns CDR1 MNHEY and CDR2 SVGAGI. The V and J ends lost 5 bases and 5 bases, in that order; junction bases with no gene match: 3. This CDR3 has 14 residues. This chain's CDR3 is CASSGLAGGETQYF. The CDR3 nucleotides read TGTGCCAGCAGTGGCCTAGCGGGGGGGGAGACCCAGTACTTC.

The CDR3 DNA is TGTGCCAGCAGCGAGCTTGGACAGCAAAACTATGGCTACACCTTC. This translates into CASSELGQQNYGYTF. V is TRBV14 and J is TRBJ1-2, with D perhaps TRBD1 (6 bases). The germline V gene encodes CDR1 SGHDN and CDR2 FVKESK. The CDR3 spans 15 residues. Trimming cost V 5 bases and J 2 bases, with 15 bases left between them.

The V call is TRBV2, the J call TRBJ2-1; 9 bases agree with TRBD2. CDR1 is SNHLY and CDR2 is FYNNEI in the germline V gene. This CDR3 comprises 14 residues. Trimming took 5 bases from V and 9 from J; bases not matched to a gene: 8. CDR3 sequence reads: CASSRASGEGEQFF. The CDR3 DNA is TGTGCCAGCAGTAGAGCTAGCGGGGAGGGTGAGCAGTTCTTC. Full variable domain (missing parts from reference TRBV2 and TRBJ2-1): EPEVTQTPSHQVTQMGQEVILRCVPISNHLYFYWYRQILGQKVEFLVSFYNNEISEKSEIFDDQFSVERPDGSNFTLKIRSTKLEDSAMYFCASSRASGEGEQFFGPGTRLTVL.

The V call is TRBV30, the J call TRBJ1-2; TRBD1 is a possible D gene (5 bases). Germline V gene data show CDR1 as GTSNPN and CDR2 as SVGIG (reference sequence). The V end lost 0 bases, the J end lost 5 bases, and 10 bases lay between the germline ends. CDR3 length equals 13 residues. CDR3 amino acids: CAWSVGGGYGYTF. In nucleotides, the CDR3 is TGTGCCTGGAGTGTGGGGGGGGGTTATGGCTACACCTTC.

This rearrangement joins TRBV7-2 to TRBJ2-5; TRBD1 aligns across 10 bases. Trimming took 1 base from V and 10 from J; bases not matched to a gene: 9. Germline lookup yields CDR1 SGHTA and CDR2 FQGNSA. The CDR3 contains 15 residues. The CDR3 DNA is TGTGCCAGCAGCTTAGGGCGACAGGGGGCAGTGAGCCAGTACTTC. It is translated as CASSLGRQGAVSQYF.